These 11 T cell receptor beta chains share one sample of origin, sequenced in a study of T cells in narcolepsy. Assay: immunoSEQ multiplex PCR; the TCRdb copy retains only in-frame clones and omits some. The top ten hold about 0.94% of the sample, which has tens of thousands of clones, over 80% seen once. The sample taken for sequencing was CD45RA- memory CD4+ T cells from PBMCs. The source of these receptors is a human donor with narcolepsy.

The gene calls are TRBV5-4 and TRBJ2-4; 10 bases line up with TRBD2. The ends lost 2 bases at V and 7 bases at J; junction bases unmatched: 6. In germline, CDR1 is SGHNT, CDR2 YYREEE (reference sequence). The CDR3 sequence is 15 residues long. CDR3 in DNA: TGTGCCAGCAGCTTAAGTAGCGGGGGGTTGAACATTCAGTACTTC. Encoded protein: CASSLSSGGLNIQYF.

This clone was recorded only once. The chain recombines TRBV5-1 with TRBJ1-1; D is ambiguous. Germline lookup yields CDR1 SGHRS and CDR2 YFSETQ. The CDR3 sequence is 15 residues long. The V gene lost 1 base and the J gene lost 1 base, with 11 bases spanning the gap. The CDR3 sequence: CASSLQPRGNTEAFF. The CDR3 nucleotides read TGCGCCAGCAGCTTGCAACCGCGGGGGAACACTGAAGCTTTCTTT.

The V gene is TRBV7-8, the J gene TRBJ2-7, with a tentative D call TRBD2 (7 bases). The CDR3 covers 19 residues. CDR1 and CDR2 from the germline V gene are SGHVS and FQNEAQ. V was pared by 5 bases and J by 3 bases, with 29 bases between. The CDR3 sequence is CASSLGGSGRGPLIYEQYF. The CDR3 DNA follows: TGTGCCAGCAGCCTAGGCGGGAGTGGACGGGGGCCACTTATCTACGAGCAGTACTTC.

This clone appeared a few times. This rearrangement joins TRBV25-1 to TRBJ1-5, with a possible D match to TRBD1 (5 bases). Germline-derived CDR1 and CDR2 are MGHDK and SYGVNS. CDR3 size: 13 residues. V dropped 4 bases and J dropped 7 bases, with 11 bases sitting between them. CDR3 nucleotide sequence: TGTGCCAGCAGTGGGGCGTGGGGGCAGCCCCAGCATTTT. It encodes CASSGAWGQPQHF.

J is TRBJ1-4 and V is TRBV7-2; D is uncertain. Between the trimmed V and J ends, which lost 5 bases and 7 bases, there was a span of 17 bases. This CDR3 is 15 amino acids long. The germline V gene encodes CDR1 SGHTA and CDR2 FQGNSA. This CDR3 reads CASSRWNLFGEKLFF. The CDR3 DNA follows: TGTGCCAGCAGCCGATGGAATCTCTTCGGTGAAAAACTGTTTTTT.

This clone was observed a single time. The V gene is TRBV14, the J gene TRBJ2-3; perhaps TRBD1 as D (6 bases). CDR1 and CDR2 (germline): SGHDN, FVKESK. The length of the CDR3 is 14 residues. The ends were cut back, 3 bases at V and 4 bases at J, with 11 bases in the middle. The CDR3 is CASSQGARSDTQYF. The CDR3 DNA follows: TGTGCCAGCAGCCAGGGGGCGAGGTCAGATACGCAGTATTTT.

The chain has TRBV29-1 and TRBJ1-2; D not certain. Trimming removed 6 bases from V and 6 bases from J, with 14 bases in between. In germline, CDR1 is SQVTM, CDR2 ANQGSEA. The CDR3 has 12 amino acids. The CDR3 spells CSVLMGKNGYTF. CDR3 bases: TGCAGCGTCCTAATGGGCAAAAATGGCTACACCTTC.

A single count supports this clone. This chain joins TRBV10-3 and TRBJ1-4; D is possibly TRBD1 (5 bases). Germline CDR1 is ENHRY and CDR2 is SYGVKD. The CDR3 covers 14 residues. V was clipped by 8 bases and J by 7 bases, with 17 bases between them. In nucleotides, the CDR3 is TGTGCCATCGCAGCGGGCGGGGCAGGTGAAAAACTGTTTTTT. Translated: CAIAAGGAGEKLFF.

This sequence joins TRBV5-4 and TRBJ1-6; 7 nucleotides agree with TRBD1. The germline CDR1 and CDR2 sequences are SGHNT and YYREEE (reference sequence). The V and J ends lost 4 bases and 7 bases, in that order; junction bases with no gene match: 5. This CDR3 is built from 14 residues. In nucleotides, the CDR3 is TGTGCCAGCAGCGAGACAGGGTACAATTCACCCCTCCACTTT. Its translation: CASSETGYNSPLHF.

The rearrangement uses TRBV27 and TRBJ1-1; D possibly corresponds to TRBD1 (6 bases). V lost 1 base, J lost 5 bases, and 23 bases lay in between. This CDR3 has 18 residues. Looked up from germline, CDR1 is MNHEY and CDR2 is SMNVEV (reference sequence). The CDR3 sequence is CASSLYPTRARGGTEAFF. CDR3 coding DNA: TGTGCCAGCAGTTTATATCCCACGCGGGCTCGAGGGGGGACTGAAGCTTTCTTT.

The CDR3 DNA is TGTGCCAGCAGCCCAGGAAACTCTAACTATGGCTACACCTTC. Its translation is CASSPGNSNYGYTF. The V gene is TRBV7-2, the J gene TRBJ1-2; D gene uncertain. The CDR3 spans 14 residues. V lost 5 bases to trimming and J lost 0 bases, with 10 bases between them. Germline V lookup: CDR1 SGHTA, CDR2 FQGNSA.